This TCR beta chain was documented in a study of regulatory T cells in long-lasting Graves disease. On this clonotype itself: This likely came from a read error, as a far larger clone is one base away.

Time point in this sample: persistent/refractory GD, antithyroid drugs over 5 years with positive TRAb. RNA extracted from PBMCs served as the sequencing template. Germline CDR1 is SGHRS and CDR2 is YFSETQ. The ends were cut back, 0 bases at V and 10 bases at J, with 20 bases in the middle. The CDR3 totals 16 residues. TCR beta libraries were built with iRepertoire HTBI primers and Arm-PCR of CDR3 regions. TCRdb re-called the multiplex PCR reads through MiXCR, storing one row per CDR3 protein. Of a few hundred thousand distinct CDR3 sequences listed, about a quarter were seen once; the top ten hold about a quarter.

The gene calls are TRBV5-1 and TRBJ2-1; TRBD2 might be the D (6 bases). This clonotype was obtained from a female donor with Graves disease. Source: peripheral blood mononuclear cells (PBMCs), taken when the disease was refractory, from a patient treated with antithyroid drugs. The CDR3 DNA is TGCGCCAGCAGCTTGGAACAACTAGCAAGGTCGGAGGAGCAGTTCTTC. Amino acid sequence: CASSLEQLARSEEQFF.